A selection of T cell receptor beta chains follows, all from one sample in a study of blood T cell repertoires in COVID-19. TCRdb's copy holds only in-frame clones and misses some; the assay was immunoSEQ multiplex PCR. The top ten clones hold 16% of a sample with 120,000 or so clones, roughly 79% of them seen once. Sequenced material: peripheral blood. Receptor source: a woman older than 75 with active or convalescent COVID-19. Both conserved end residues are part of each CDR3. The D gene is left open where the match is weak. Expanded clones get a size class; other rows say once, few or many, or leave the size out.

V gene	J gene	D gene	clone size	CDR3 DNA	CDR3 protein
TRBV3-1/TRBV3-2	TRBJ2-7	TRBD1	-	TGTGCCAGCAGCCCGGGGACAGGAGGTTTCGGGCAGTACTTC	CASSPGTGGFGQYF
TRBV10-3	TRBJ2-5	TRBD2	once	TGTGCCACTAATCCGGGACTAGCGGGACAAGAGACCCAGTACTTC	CATNPGLAGQETQYF
TRBV30	TRBJ2-3	-	few	TGTGCCTGGAGCTCCCGAGGAGGGACAGATACGCAGTATTTT	CAWSSRGGTDTQYF
TRBV2	TRBJ2-4	-	-	TGTGCCAGCAGGGAGGGTTCAAACATTCAGTACTTC	CASREGSNIQYF
TRBV2	TRBJ2-7	-	many	TGTGCCAGCAGTGAAGCGGCCGGAAGGGGCGAGCAGTACTTC	CASSEAAGRGEQYF
TRBV15	TRBJ1-1	TRBD1	few	TGTGCCACCAGCAGAGATTTAGTCAGGGGGATTGAAGCTTTCTTT	CATSRDLVRGIEAFF
TRBV7-3	TRBJ1-5	-	few	TGTGCCAGCAGCTTAAAGGAGGGTGGCAATCAGCCCCAGCATTTT	CASSLKEGGNQPQHF
TRBV7-2	TRBJ2-7	-	-	TGTGCCAGCACCCTCGCGGGGCCGTCCAACGAGCAGTACTTC	CASTLAGPSNEQYF
TRBV10-3	TRBJ2-7	TRBD2	-	TGTGCCATCCCGACTAGCGGTTCCTACGAGCAGTACTTC	CAIPTSGSYEQYF
TRBV5-6	TRBJ1-1	TRBD1	few	TGTGCCAGCACACCATCTTGGGACAGGGGGCTCTCGGGCACTGAAGCTTTCTTT	CASTPSWDRGLSGTEAFF
TRBV27	TRBJ2-1	TRBD2	-	TGTGCCAGCAGTTCCCCCGCTAGCGGGAGTGATGAGCAGTTCTTC	CASSSPASGSDEQFF
TRBV5-1	TRBJ1-5	TRBD1	-	TGCGCCAGCAGCCGGAACAGGGGGCAGCCCCAGCATTTT	CASSRNRGQPQHF
TRBV4-2	TRBJ2-5	TRBD2	-	TGTGCCAGCAGCCAAGGCTCTAGCGGGATGGAGACCCAGTACTTC	CASSQGSSGMETQYF
TRBV7-6	TRBJ2-1	TRBD2	once	TGTGCCAGCAGCTTGACGACTAGCGGGAACAATGAGCAGTTCTTC	CASSLTTSGNNEQFF
TRBV7-9	TRBJ2-3	-	-	TGTGCCAGCACCCAGGTGATAGTAGCGGCTAGCACAGATACGCAGTATTTT	CASTQVIVAASTDTQYF
TRBV7-3	TRBJ2-5	TRBD1	-	TGTGCCAGCAGCCCGTTTCAACCGGGACAGGGGGCTTGGGAGACCCAGTACTTC	CASSPFQPGQGAWETQYF
TRBV7-3	TRBJ2-7	TRBD2	-	TGTGCCAGCAGCTTATTTGCGGGAGACGAGCAGTACTTC	CASSLFAGDEQYF
TRBV28	TRBJ1-2	TRBD1	-	TGTGCCAGCATCCCTACGGACAGGGAGAACTATGGCTACACCTTC	CASIPTDRENYGYTF
TRBV28	TRBJ2-4	-	-	TGTGCCAGCAGTTTATATGGCCGAGAGGAGTACTTC	CASSLYGREEYF
TRBV6-5	TRBJ1-2	-	-	TGTGCCAGCAGGAAACCTCAGGGAACCAACTATGGCTACACCTTC	CASRKPQGTNYGYTF
TRBV23-1	TRBJ1-1	TRBD1	-	TGCGCCAGCAGTCACTGGACAGGGGGTAAGGCTGAAGCTTTCTTT	CASSHWTGGKAEAFF
TRBV5-1	TRBJ1-5	-	-	TGCGCCAGCAGCTTGACCGGGAATCAGCCCCAGCATTTT	CASSLTGNQPQHF
TRBV6-4	TRBJ2-3	TRBD2	few	TGTGCCAGCAGCCCGGGACTAGCGGCTAGCACAGATACGCAGTATTTT	CASSPGLAASTDTQYF
TRBV6-2/TRBV6-3	TRBJ2-7	TRBD2	-	TGTGCCAGCAGTTATCGAGTAAGCACTAGCGGGACCTACGAGCAGTACTTC	CASSYRVSTSGTYEQYF
TRBV19	TRBJ1-1	-	once	TGTGCCAGTAGTAAGATGGGGCGGTGGACTGAAGCTTTCTTT	CASSKMGRWTEAFF
TRBV4-2	TRBJ2-2	-	few	TGTGCCAGCAGCCAAGTAGTCCCGAGCAATACCGGGGAGCTGTTTTTT	CASSQVVPSNTGELFF
TRBV18	TRBJ2-1	TRBD2	few	TGTGCCAGCTCCGAGGTGGTAGCGGGAGTACAGTTCTTC	CASSEVVAGVQFF
TRBV11-3	TRBJ2-2	-	few	TGTGCCAGCAGCTTAGATCCGGCCAGGGGTCGGACCGGGGAGCTGTTTTTT	CASSLDPARGRTGELFF
TRBV4-2	TRBJ2-7	-	-	TGTGCCAGCAGCCAAGATATCCGGGACGAGCAGTACTTC	CASSQDIRDEQYF
TRBV12-5	TRBJ2-2	TRBD1	-	TGTGCTAGTGGTTTGCCGACAGGGGCTAACACCGGGGAGCTGTTTTTT	CASGLPTGANTGELFF
TRBV7-2	TRBJ2-7	TRBD1	-	TGTGCCAGCAGCTTTCACTCGACAGGGGGCATGTACGAGCAGTACTTC	CASSFHSTGGMYEQYF